This record looks at one T cell receptor beta chain sequence and its context. The V gene lost 5 bases and the J gene lost 3 bases, with 11 bases spanning the gap. The CDR3 is made up of 14 amino acids. Germline values: CDR1 SGHAT, CDR2 FQNNGV. This record belongs to a study of cytomegalovirus exposure and HLA in healthy donors. PCR primers comprised 60 Vbeta and 13 Jbeta primers. Sequencing was performed with immunoSEQ multiplex PCR; in TCRdb, only in-frame clones are kept and a portion is missing. The sample has 100,000 to 120,000 clones, approximately 83% seen once; the top ten hold under 6.5%. The rearrangement joins TRBV11-2 to TRBJ1-5, with a possible D match to TRBD1 (5 bases). Input material: PBMCs. This receptor was taken from a man aged 18 to 29 in good health and CMV-seronegative. The CDR3 here is CASSPQGSNQPQHF. The DNA of the CDR3 is TGTGCCAGCAGCCCCCAGGGTTCCAATCAGCCCCAGCATTTT.